This TCR beta chain was observed in a study of T cells in localized non-small cell lung cancer. TCRdb's copy holds only in-frame clones and misses some; the assay was immunoSEQ multiplex PCR. The sample has fewer than 40,000 clones; approximately 93% are singletons. Looked up from germline, CDR1 is KGHSH and CDR2 is LQKENI. CDR3 length: 12 amino acids. This specimen was peripheral blood, taken before any cancer treatment. This clonotype was obtained from a female donor of 60 years or more with stage I lung adenocarcinoma. The chain couples TRBV18 to TRBJ2-5; D remains unclear. The last part of the DNA fits TRBJ2-7 better; the J call may be wrong. Here the CDR3 DNA reads TGTGCCAGCTCTCCTCTTCAATACGAGCAGTACTTC. Translating gives CASSPLQYEQYF.